The clone carrying this T cell receptor beta chain showed up just a few times. The method was immunoSEQ multiplex PCR; TCRdb's version includes in-frame clones alone and lacks a portion of them. The sample contains 80,000 or so clones, 78% of which appear only once. The sample comes from a study of radiotherapy plus CTLA-4 blockade in lung cancer. Germline V gene data show CDR1 as SNHLY and CDR2 as FYNNEI. With 3 bases removed from V and 13 bases from J, the gap between germline ends came to 10 bases. CDR3 length: 10 residues. The starting material was peripheral blood, obtained from a patient treated with radiotherapy plus ipilimumab. The origin of this receptor is a human donor with non-small cell lung cancer who had a partial response to radiotherapy plus ipilimumab. Some clones in this sample may be carry-over from other donors' samples. The chain couples TRBV2 to TRBJ2-7; D is perhaps TRBD1 (6 bases). The CDR3 loop is CASSDRGQYF. Here the CDR3 DNA reads TGTGCCAGCAGTGACAGGGGACAATACTTC.